The 24 T cell receptor beta chains below all came from one sample that was sequenced in a study of blood T cell repertoires in COVID-19. Sequencing used immunoSEQ multiplex PCR; TCRdb keeps in-frame clones, though not all of them. The sample consists of about 210,000 clones, about 90% of them appearing once. The source material was peripheral blood. The receptors here all came from a man aged 25-45 years with acute or convalescent COVID-19.

The rearrangement joins TRBV5-6 to TRBJ1-5; D remains unclear. The CDR3 sequence is 16 residues long. Looked up from germline, CDR1 is SGHDT and CDR2 is YYEEEE. The V end lost 3 bases, the J end lost 6 bases, and 19 bases lay between the germline ends. The DNA of the CDR3 is TGTGCCAGCAGCTACGGACGAAGAACGCGGGTTCAGCCCCAGCATTTT. Amino acids: CASSYGRRTRVQPQHF.

This chain uses TRBV7-9 with TRBJ2-7; a possible D gene is TRBD1 (5 bases). The V end was cut by 5 bases, the J end by 3 bases, with 17 bases between. The V gene's germline CDR1 is SEHNR and CDR2 FQNEAQ (reference sequence). The CDR3 loop spans 15 amino acids. This CDR3 reads CASSPGHGGNYEQYF. Written as DNA, the CDR3 is TGTGCCAGCAGCCCCGGACATGGTGGTAACTACGAGCAGTACTTC.

The chain links TRBV7-2 to TRBJ1-3; perhaps TRBD1 as D (5 bases). CDR3 length equals 14 residues. Between the trimmed V and J ends, which lost 4 bases and 0 bases, there was a span of 7 bases. Germline V CDR1 and CDR2: SGHTA, FQGNSA. CDR3 sequence (DNA): TGTGCCAGCAGCTACAGGAGCTCTGGAAACACCATATATTTT. Its protein is CASSYRSSGNTIYF. Looking up the rest from reference TRBV7-2 and TRBJ1-3 gives the full variable domain: GAGVSQSPSNKVTEKGKDVELRCDPISGHTALYWYRQSLGQGLEFLIYFQGNSAPDKSGLPSDRFSAERTGGSVSTLTIQRTQQEDSAVYLCASSYRSSGNTIYFGEGSWLTVV.

The rearrangement uses TRBV5-4 and TRBJ2-3, with D maybe TRBD2 (6 bases). V gave up 0 bases and J gave up 0 bases, with 17 bases separating them. Germline-derived CDR1 and CDR2 are SGHNT and YYREEE (reference sequence). The CDR3 loop spans 18 amino acids. CDR3 in DNA: TGTGCCAGCAGCTTGGGGAAACAATCGGGACTTAGCACAGATACGCAGTATTTT. The encoded protein is CASSLGKQSGLSTDTQYF.

The rearrangement links TRBV18 to TRBJ1-4, with a possible D match to TRBD1 (5 bases). Trimming removed 4 bases from V and 8 bases from J, with 20 bases in between. There are 16 residues in the CDR3. Germline CDR1 reads KGHSH; CDR2 reads LQKENI. CDR3 protein: CASSRDGGSPSEKLFF. The CDR3 DNA reads as TGTGCCAGCTCACGAGACGGGGGATCACCGTCGGAAAAACTGTTTTTT.

This clone came up a few times. This sequence joins TRBV7-8 and TRBJ1-3; 7 nucleotides line up with TRBD1. The CDR3 covers 16 residues. Germline V gene lookup returns CDR1 SGHVS and CDR2 FQNEAQ. With 4 bases clipped from V and 1 base from J, the junction kept 7 bases outside the gene matches. This chain's CDR3 is CASSSPGTDSGNTIYF. Written as DNA, the CDR3 is TGTGCCAGCAGCTCCCCCGGGACAGATTCTGGAAACACCATATATTTT.

The rearrangement joins TRBV7-3 to TRBJ2-3; D is unresolved. V shed 1 base and J shed 3 bases, with 5 bases lying between them. There are 13 residues in the CDR3. Germline V lookup: CDR1 SGHTA, CDR2 FQGTGA. The CDR3: CASSLIATDTQYF. CDR3 nucleotides: TGTGCCAGCAGCTTAATCGCGACAGATACGCAGTATTTT.

This clone was detected once. The CDR3 DNA sequence: TGTGCCAGCAGTGACTCGGCAGGGCGAAACTACGAGCAGTACTTC. Amino acids: CASSDSAGRNYEQYF. The chain recombines TRBV2 with TRBJ2-7; the D gene is possibly TRBD1 (5 bases). Trimming cost V 3 bases and J 3 bases, with 15 bases left between them. Germline values: CDR1 SNHLY, CDR2 FYNNEI. There are 15 residues in the CDR3.

The V and J genes are TRBV6-6 and TRBJ2-7; 10 nucleotides line up with TRBD2. The CDR3 has 14 residues. Germline CDR1 is MNHNY and CDR2 is SVGAGI (reference sequence). V gave up 6 bases and J gave up 8 bases; unmatched junction bases: 10. The CDR3 is CASSPTGTSDKQYF. In nucleotides, the CDR3 is TGTGCCAGCAGCCCCACCGGGACTAGCGATAAGCAGTACTTC.

The chain uses TRBV28 and TRBJ2-2, with 8 bases fitting TRBD1. J lost 2 bases, V lost 3 bases, and 11 bases had no gene match. CDR3 size: 18 residues. The germline gives CDR1 MDHEN, CDR2 SYDVKM. CDR3 coding DNA: TGTGCCAGCAGTTTCCCTCCAGGGGGCAAGGTTAACACCGGGGAGCTGTTTTTT. This encodes CASSFPPGGKVNTGELFF.

This sequence joins TRBV10-3 and TRBJ1-6, with 9 positions matching TRBD1. Germline V gene lookup returns CDR1 ENHRY and CDR2 SYGVKD. The V gene end was trimmed by 4 bases and the J gene end by 13 bases; junction bases not matched to a gene: 14. The CDR3 sequence is 16 residues long. Here the CDR3 reads CAISGSGQGAPLPLHF. The DNA of the CDR3 is TGTGCCATCAGTGGGTCGGGACAGGGCGCCCCTCTCCCCCTCCACTTT.

This clone has only one observation. V usage is TRBV28 and J usage is TRBJ1-2; D might be TRBD1 (6 bases). Germline CDR1 and CDR2: MDHEN and SYDVKM. Trimming removed 6 bases at V and 2 bases at J, with 10 bases between. This CDR3 has 13 amino acids. This CDR3 reads CASSYGQNYGYTF. The CDR3 DNA follows: TGTGCCAGCAGCTACGGACAGAACTATGGCTACACCTTC.

The genes are TRBV14 and TRBJ2-2; 7 bases match TRBD2. The CDR3 is 15 amino acids. Losses at the gene ends were 7 bases for V and 7 bases for J; bases not matched to a gene: 12. Germline CDR1 is SGHDN and CDR2 is FVKESK. In DNA, the CDR3 is TGTGCCAGCAAGAGAACGGGGGGACGCTTCGGGGAGCTGTTTTTT. Encoded protein: CASKRTGGRFGELFF.

The chain carries TRBV5-1 and TRBJ2-7; TRBD1 aligns across 8 bases. CDR1 is SGHRS and CDR2 is YFSETQ in the germline V gene. The CDR3 runs 14 residues. The V segment lost 1 base and the J segment 3 bases; nucleotides outside the gene matches: 3. The CDR3 loop is CASSLWTGSYEQYF. For the CDR3, the DNA is TGCGCCAGCAGCTTGTGGACAGGGAGCTACGAGCAGTACTTC.

The V call is TRBV18, the J call TRBJ2-7; maybe TRBD1 (6 bases). The CDR3 contains 13 residues. V shed 3 bases and J shed 5 bases, with 11 bases lying between them. Germline CDR1 reads KGHSH; CDR2 reads LQKENI. CDR3 loop: CASSPDRAHEQYF. The CDR3, as DNA: TGTGCCAGCTCACCGGACAGAGCCCACGAGCAGTACTTC.

The CDR3 DNA reads TGTGCCAGCAGCCAGGGTTTGACTAGCGGTAACCAAGAGACCCAGTACTTC. It is translated as CASSQGLTSGNQETQYF. J is TRBJ2-5 and V is TRBV3-1 (or the pseudogene TRBV3-2), with 9 bases aligning to TRBD2. The CDR3 extends over 17 amino acids. V dropped 3 bases and J dropped 0; count of bases not matched to a gene: 8. The germline CDR1 and CDR2 sequences are LGHDT and YNNKEL (reference sequence).

CDR3 amino acids: CASSLSGGNTEAFF. CDR3 nucleotides: TGTGCCAGTAGTCTGTCCGGAGGGAACACTGAAGCTTTCTTT. The genes are TRBV19 and TRBJ1-1; D is unresolved. Germline V gene data show CDR1 as LNHDA and CDR2 as SQIVND (reference sequence). The CDR3 sequence is 14 residues long. Trimming left V 5 bases short and J 1 base short, with 11 bases between.

The chain combines TRBV11-3 with TRBJ2-7; D perhaps matches TRBD2 (5 bases). V lost 1 base, J lost 7 bases, and 11 bases lay in between. Germline V CDR1 and CDR2: SGHNT, YENEEA. The CDR3 is 13 amino acids. DNA for the CDR3: TGTGCCAGCAGCTTAGGAAACCCGGGGGAGCAGTACTTC. Its protein product is CASSLGNPGEQYF.

The chain links TRBV11-2 to TRBJ2-6; 8 nucleotides line up with TRBD1. The V segment lost 8 bases and the J segment 2 bases; nucleotides outside the gene matches: 11. The V gene's germline CDR1 is SGHAT and CDR2 FQNNGV. The CDR3 loop spans 17 amino acids. The CDR3 DNA sequence: TGTGCCAGCGGCCAGACAGGGGTCCCCACTGGGGCCAACGTCCTGACTTTC. It encodes CASGQTGVPTGANVLTF.

The V call is TRBV5-1, the J call TRBJ2-3; 11 bases are a match to TRBD2. Germline V gene lookup returns CDR1 SGHRS and CDR2 YFSETQ. The CDR3 spans 14 residues. J lost 1 base, V lost 7 bases, and 2 bases had no gene match. This CDR3 is CASRLAGRTDTQYF. The CDR3 DNA sequence: TGCGCCAGCCGACTAGCGGGACGCACAGATACGCAGTATTTT.

This chain uses TRBV5-1 with TRBJ2-6, with unresolved D. CDR1 and CDR2 (germline): SGHRS, YFSETQ. V was clipped by 0 bases and J by 0 bases, with 4 bases between them. The CDR3 has 15 amino acids. The CDR3 region is CASSLESSGANVLTF. CDR3 nucleotide sequence: TGCGCCAGCAGCTTGGAGAGCTCTGGGGCCAACGTCCTGACTTTC.

This sequence joins TRBV18 and TRBJ1-6; 7 bases are shared with TRBD1. J was trimmed by 6 bases and V by 5 bases; bases with no gene match: 7. CDR3 length: 15 amino acids. Per germline, CDR1 KGHSH and CDR2 LQKENI. The CDR3 loop is CASSSDRAGNSPLHF. The CDR3, as DNA: TGTGCCAGCTCATCCGACAGGGCCGGTAATTCACCCCTCCACTTT.

The V gene is TRBV18, the J gene TRBJ1-5; D is perhaps TRBD1 (5 bases). V lost 1 base to trimming and J lost 7 bases, with 14 bases between them. The CDR3 is 15 amino acids. Germline V lookup: CDR1 KGHSH, CDR2 LQKENI. The CDR3 bases are TGTGCCAGCTCACCACAGAAGGGGAATGGGCAGCCCCAGCATTTT. Amino acid sequence: CASSPQKGNGQPQHF.

The genes are TRBV5-1 and TRBJ1-3; D is unresolved. Trimming took 3 bases from V and 4 from J, leaving 8 bases between them. Germline V gene data show CDR1 as SGHRS and CDR2 as YFSETQ. CDR3 length: 13 residues. CDR3 nucleotide sequence: TGCGCCAGCAGCTCGGGTTTAGGAAACACCATATATTTT. Translating it yields CASSSGLGNTIYF.